Listed here are 29 T cell receptor beta chains from one sample, sequenced in a study of T cells in tuberculosis (dated by TCRdb to 2016 to 2019). Library preparation employed the immunoSEQ multiplex PCR assay. TCRdb's version of the immuneACCESS table is confined to in-frame rearrangements and falls short of the full clone set. An unresolved V gene accounts for under half of the shortfall where checked; the remainder is of unknown origin. Recorded for this sample are about 41,000 clones; 95% of them occurred a single time. About 3.7% of the sample is held by the ten biggest clonotypes. The specimen was PBMCs. The receptors stem from a donor under 30 with latent tuberculosis or without tuberculosis infection.

The J gene is TRBJ1-4, the V gene TRBV6-5, with a weak D call TRBD1 (6 bases). From germline, CDR1 is MNHEY and CDR2 SVGAGI. V was cut by 2 bases and J by 5 bases, with 15 bases left in between. The CDR3 sequence is 16 residues long. In nucleotides, the CDR3 is TGTGCCAGCAGTTACAGAGGCGGGGGGGCGAATGAAAAACTGTTTTTT. The encoded protein is CASSYRGGGANEKLFF.

The chain recombines TRBV10-3 with TRBJ2-1; TRBD2 agrees at 14 bases. V lost 6 bases and J lost 0; bases outside the gene matches: 7. CDR3 length: 18 residues. Germline-derived CDR1 and CDR2 are ENHRY and SYGVKD. CDR3 sequence: CAIRVTSGGASSYNEQFF. The CDR3 DNA reads TGTGCCATCAGAGTGACTAGCGGGGGGGCCAGCTCCTACAATGAGCAGTTCTTC.

The chain has TRBV27 and TRBJ1-1; maybe TRBD1 (6 bases). The CDR3 length is 17 residues. V was shortened by 5 bases and J by 1 base, with 20 bases between the two germline ends. CDR1 and CDR2 (germline): MNHEY, SMNVEV (reference sequence). Here the CDR3 reads CASSLRPQGNRNTEAFF. CDR3 in DNA: TGTGCCAGCAGTCTGCGCCCACAGGGAAACAGGAACACTGAAGCTTTCTTT.

The chain has TRBV27 and TRBJ2-7; 9 bases are a match to TRBD1. After removal of 3 bases from V and 4 bases from J, the junction contained 7 bases not matched to a gene. Germline V CDR1 and CDR2: MNHEY, SMNVEV (reference sequence). The length of the CDR3 is 15 residues. CDR3 nucleotide sequence: TGTGCCAGCAGTTTTACCGGGACAGGGTCGTACGAGCAGTACTTC. Its translation: CASSFTGTGSYEQYF.

The chain couples TRBV5-1 to TRBJ2-3, with 11 bases lining up with TRBD2. Trimming took 2 bases from V and 2 from J; bases not matched to a gene: 13. The germline gives CDR1 SGHRS, CDR2 YFSETQ. The CDR3 totals 19 residues. The CDR3 loop is CASSFRGSSGGLPTDTQYF. CDR3 sequence (DNA): TGCGCCAGCAGCTTTCGAGGGTCTAGCGGGGGGCTCCCCACAGATACGCAGTATTTT.

The chain joins TRBV27 to TRBJ1-5, with 9 bases that match TRBD1. The germline CDR1 and CDR2 sequences are MNHEY and SMNVEV (reference sequence). This CDR3 contains 15 residues. Germline trimming cut 5 bases from V and 6 bases from J; bases unmatched to any gene: 8. CDR3 in DNA: TGTGCCAGCAGTACCACAGGGGGCGCGTTTCAGCCCCAGCATTTT. Residues: CASSTTGGAFQPQHF.

About this clone itself: At one of its ends the junction is not consistent with the germline gene, which may arise from a read error. This specimen includes other DNA sequences encoding the same CDR3. The gene calls are TRBV2 and TRBJ1-1; the D is unclear. This CDR3 comprises 13 residues. Germline CDR1 and CDR2: SNHLY and FYNNEI. The CDR3 DNA reads as TGTGCCAGCAGTCGCCTGGGCAACACTGAAGCCTTCTTT. Translating it yields CASSRLGNTEAFF.

The chain combines TRBV2 with TRBJ1-1; D not resolved. CDR1 is SNHLY, CDR2 FYNNEI, per germline. This CDR3 is 17 amino acids long. V lost 6 bases and J 4 bases, leaving 24 bases between the germline ends. CDR3 DNA sequence: TGTGCCAGCAGCCCCCTACACAGAACCTCCATCATCACTGAAGCTTTCTTT. Translation gives CASSPLHRTSIITEAFF.

The chain's CDR3 is CASSLAVDRAQHF. CDR3 nucleotides: TGTGCCAGCAGCTTAGCGGTGGACAGGGCCCAGCATTTT. The chain carries TRBV7-8 and TRBJ1-5, with 8 positions matching TRBD1. The V and J ends lost 0 bases and 11 bases, in that order; junction bases with no gene match: 3. CDR1 and CDR2 from the germline V gene are SGHVS and FQNEAQ. The CDR3 is 13 amino acids.

The J gene is TRBJ1-1, the V gene TRBV7-2; TRBD1 matches at 9 bases. Germline V gene data show CDR1 as SGHTA and CDR2 as FQGNSA. This CDR3 comprises 15 residues. J gave up 5 bases and V 7 bases, and 11 bases lay outside the gene matches. This CDR3 reads CASTPTGGFGTEAFF. The CDR3 coding sequence is TGTGCCAGCACCCCGACAGGGGGGTTTGGAACTGAAGCTTTCTTT.

A single count supports this clone. This chain uses TRBV5-8 with TRBJ1-1; 12 positions agree with TRBD1. Trimming took 4 bases from V and 1 from J; bases not matched to a gene: 2. The CDR3 is made up of 15 amino acids. CDR1 is SGHTS and CDR2 is YDEGEE in the germline V gene. As DNA, the CDR3 is TGTGCCAGCAGCGAGGGACAGGGGGCGAACACTGAAGCTTTCTTT. This encodes CASSEGQGANTEAFF.

This chain joins TRBV15 and TRBJ1-6; D may be TRBD1 (5 bases). Germline V gives CDR1 LNHNV, CDR2 YYDKDF (reference sequence). Trimming stripped 0 bases from V and 0 bases from J, with 21 bases between. The length of the CDR3 is 21 residues. This chain's CDR3 is CATSRDLTAAQTFSYNSPLHF. CDR3 nucleotide sequence: TGTGCCACCAGCAGAGATCTGACAGCAGCGCAGACCTTCTCCTATAATTCACCCCTCCACTTT.

The chain is built from TRBV30 and TRBJ1-3; the match to TRBD1 covers 7 bases. Germline values: CDR1 GTSNPN, CDR2 SVGIG (reference sequence). The CDR3 is made up of 14 amino acids. J gave up 4 bases and V 5 bases, and 8 bases lay outside the gene matches. This chain's CDR3 is CAWEKQGNGNTIYF. The CDR3 nucleotides read TGTGCCTGGGAAAAACAGGGGAACGGAAACACCATATATTTT.

V usage is TRBV2 and J usage is TRBJ1-6; 9 nucleotides line up with TRBD1. Germline V gives CDR1 SNHLY, CDR2 FYNNEI. The CDR3 runs to 19 residues. With V trimmed by 4 bases and J by 8 bases, 18 bases remained unmatched. This chain's CDR3 is CASSVPGQGRGTVDSPLHF. The CDR3, as DNA: TGTGCCAGCAGTGTTCCGGGACAGGGAAGGGGGACGGTTGATTCACCCCTCCACTTT.

There are a few counts of this clone. The chain is built from TRBV10-2 and TRBJ2-7, with 10 nucleotides matching TRBD2. CDR1 and CDR2 (germline): WSHSY, SAAADI. The CDR3 length is 15 residues. Trimming removed 2 bases from V and 7 bases from J; junction bases left unmatched: 8. The CDR3, as DNA: TGCGCCAGCAGTGAGGCGAGCGGGGGGGCCCAGGAGCAGTACTTC. Protein product: CASSEASGGAQEQYF.

The chain joins TRBV10-1 to TRBJ1-4; D uncertain. Germline assignment: CDR1 WNHNN and CDR2 SYGVQD (reference sequence). V was clipped by 5 bases and J by 8 bases, with 12 bases between them. The length of the CDR3 is 13 residues. The CDR3 spells CASSRNIQEKLFF. CDR3 bases: TGCGCCAGCAGTCGAAACATTCAAGAAAAACTGTTTTTT.

The V call is TRBV28, the J call TRBJ2-7; D perhaps matches TRBD1 (5 bases). This CDR3 has 12 residues. Trimming took off 5 bases at V and 3 bases at J, with 8 bases between the two ends. CDR1 and CDR2 from the germline V gene are MDHEN and SYDVKM. CDR3 sequence: CASSVDSYEQYF. The CDR3 bases are TGTGCCAGCAGTGTAGACAGCTACGAGCAGTACTTC.

The chain carries TRBV18 and TRBJ1-1; D unclear. V was shortened by 2 bases and J by 1 base, with 11 bases between the two germline ends. Per germline, CDR1 KGHSH and CDR2 LQKENI. The CDR3 consists of 15 residues. The CDR3 is CASSPSQSGNTEAFF. CDR3 sequence (DNA): TGTGCCAGCTCACCATCACAGTCCGGGAACACTGAAGCTTTCTTT.

The rearrangement links TRBV29-1 to TRBJ1-1, with 7 bases matching TRBD1. After removal of 2 bases from V and 2 bases from J, the junction contained 8 bases not matched to a gene. The CDR3 is 15 amino acids. CDR1 is SQVTM, CDR2 ANQGSEA, per germline. The CDR3 nucleotides are TGCAGCGTTGAATTAATTGGACAGGTCAACACTGAAGCTTTCTTT. Protein: CSVELIGQVNTEAFF. The full variable domain, rest sourced from reference TRBV29-1 and TRBJ1-1, is SAVISQKPSRDICQRGTSLTIQCQVDSQVTMMFWYRQQPGQSLTLIATANQGSEATYESGFVIDKFPISRPNLTFSTLTVSNMSPEDSSIYLCSVELIGQVNTEAFFGQGTRLTVV.

The chain is built from TRBV2 and TRBJ1-1; TRBD1 matches 7 bases. V trimming: 6 bases; J trimming: 4 bases; junction bases outside the gene matches: 2. The germline gives CDR1 SNHLY, CDR2 FYNNEI. The CDR3 spans 12 residues. CDR3 region: CASSSGGTEAFF. The DNA for the CDR3 is TGTGCCAGCAGCTCAGGGGGCACTGAAGCTTTCTTT.

This clone was recorded once. V and J are TRBV7-9 and TRBJ1-3; 9 bases align to TRBD1. In germline, CDR1 is SEHNR, CDR2 FQNEAQ (reference sequence). This CDR3 comprises 15 residues. V was pared by 5 bases and J by 8 bases, with 10 bases of the junction left unmatched. This CDR3 is CASSQKTGGMDTIYF. Here the CDR3 DNA reads TGTGCCAGCAGCCAAAAGACAGGGGGTATGGACACCATATATTTT.

This clone was observed once. V and J are TRBV4-3 and TRBJ2-7; 9 nucleotides match TRBD2. The germline V gene has CDR1 LGHNA and CDR2 YSLEER. With V trimmed by 0 bases and J by 2 bases, 5 bases remained unmatched. This CDR3 has 16 amino acids. The CDR3 reads CASSQESGGLTYEQYF. CDR3 in DNA: TGCGCCAGCAGCCAAGAGAGCGGGGGGCTAACCTACGAGCAGTACTTC.

The chain couples TRBV7-3 to TRBJ2-1; 10 nucleotides align to TRBD1. Germline V gives CDR1 SGHTA, CDR2 FQGTGA. V trimming: 5 bases; J trimming: 1 base; junction bases outside the gene matches: 8. This CDR3 has 17 residues. The CDR3: CASSPSPGQGSYNEQFF. The CDR3 bases are TGTGCCAGCAGCCCGTCACCGGGACAGGGGTCCTACAATGAGCAGTTCTTC.

The chain recombines TRBV2 with TRBJ1-1, with D perhaps TRBD1 (6 bases). The CDR3 runs 14 residues. V dropped 2 bases and J dropped 5 bases, with 12 bases sitting between them. Germline CDR1 is SNHLY and CDR2 is FYNNEI. The CDR3 reads CASSESQGWTEAFF. CDR3 sequence (DNA): TGTGCCAGCAGTGAATCGCAGGGGTGGACTGAAGCTTTCTTT.

The chain recombines TRBV10-2 with TRBJ1-1, with D uncertain. The germline CDR1 and CDR2 sequences are WSHSY and SAAADI. Trimming left V 3 bases short and J 5 bases short, with 13 bases between. CDR3 length: 14 residues. CDR3 in amino acids: CASSEVTGETEAFF. CDR3 DNA sequence: TGCGCCAGCAGTGAAGTTACTGGGGAGACTGAAGCTTTCTTT.

To note about this clone: The junction does not match germline at one end; this may be a read error. The rearrangement uses TRBV19 and TRBJ1-5, with TRBD1 identical over 7 bases. This CDR3 is 17 amino acids long. Germline V gene data show CDR1 as LNHDA and CDR2 as SQIVND (reference sequence). CDR3 region: CASSPSYLHLGGPDEGF. CDR3 DNA sequence: TGTGCCAGTAGTCCCAGCTACCTCCACCTAGGGGGCCCCGATGAAGGTTTT.

The chain carries TRBV7-9 and TRBJ2-2, with a possible D match to TRBD1 (6 bases). Germline CDR1 SEHNR, CDR2 FQNEAQ (reference sequence). CDR3 length: 16 amino acids. V shed 4 bases and J shed 6 bases, with 18 bases lying between them. CDR3 protein: CASSSPGKEGAGELFF. The CDR3 coding sequence is TGTGCCAGCAGCTCACCCGGAAAAGAGGGGGCCGGGGAGCTGTTTTTT. Drawing the rest from reference TRBV7-9 and TRBJ2-2, the complete variable domain is DTGVSQNPRHKITKRGQNVTFRCDPISEHNRLYWYRQTLGQGPEFLTYFQNEAQLEKSRLLSDRFSAERPKGSFSTLEIQRTEQGDSAMYLCASSSPGKEGAGELFFGEGSRLTVL.

This clone was recorded once. The chain joins TRBV2 to TRBJ2-1, with D possibly TRBD1 on 5 matching bases. This CDR3 contains 14 residues. CDR1 and CDR2 from the germline V gene are SNHLY and FYNNEI. V was cut by 2 bases and J by 6 bases, with 11 bases left in between. CDR3 residues: CASSETTGINEQFF. The CDR3 DNA reads as TGTGCCAGCAGTGAAACTACAGGTATCAATGAGCAGTTCTTC.

The V call is TRBV28, the J call TRBJ2-2; D not certain. The CDR3 consists of 15 residues. CDR1 MDHEN and CDR2 SYDVKM come from the germline V gene. The V and J ends lost 5 bases and 4 bases respectively, with 14 bases between them. CDR3 coding DNA: TGTGCCAGCAGTCCCCCCAGGCGAATCACCGGGGAGCTGTTTTTT. It specifies CASSPPRRITGELFF.